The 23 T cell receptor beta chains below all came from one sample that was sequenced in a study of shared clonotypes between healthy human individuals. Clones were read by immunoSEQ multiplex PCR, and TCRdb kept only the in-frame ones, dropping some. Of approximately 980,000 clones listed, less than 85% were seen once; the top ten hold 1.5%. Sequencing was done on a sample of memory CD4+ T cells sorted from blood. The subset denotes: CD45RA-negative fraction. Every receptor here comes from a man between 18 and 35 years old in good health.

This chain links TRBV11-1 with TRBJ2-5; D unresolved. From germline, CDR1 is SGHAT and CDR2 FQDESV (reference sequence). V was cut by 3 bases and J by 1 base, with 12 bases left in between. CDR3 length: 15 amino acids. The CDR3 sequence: CASSFLWRLQETQYF. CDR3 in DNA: TGTGCCAGCAGCTTCCTGTGGAGACTCCAAGAGACCCAGTACTTC.

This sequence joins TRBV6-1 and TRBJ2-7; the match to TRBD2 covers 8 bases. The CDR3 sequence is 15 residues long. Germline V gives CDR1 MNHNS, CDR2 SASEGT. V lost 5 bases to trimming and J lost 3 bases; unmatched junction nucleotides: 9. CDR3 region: CASSSSGGGGYEQYF. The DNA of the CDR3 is TGTGCCAGCAGTTCGAGCGGGGGCGGAGGCTACGAGCAGTACTTC.

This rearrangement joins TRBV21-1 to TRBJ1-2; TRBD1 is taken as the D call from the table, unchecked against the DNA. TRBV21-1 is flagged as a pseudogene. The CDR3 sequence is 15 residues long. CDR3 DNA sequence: TGTGCCAGCAGCAGACCTGACAGCAGTATATATGGCTACACCTTC. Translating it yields CASSRPDSSIYGYTF.

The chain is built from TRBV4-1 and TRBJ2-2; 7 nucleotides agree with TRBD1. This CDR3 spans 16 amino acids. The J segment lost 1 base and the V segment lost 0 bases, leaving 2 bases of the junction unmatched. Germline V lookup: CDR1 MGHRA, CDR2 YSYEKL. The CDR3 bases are TGCGCCAGCAGCCAAGAAACAGGGGAGAACACCGGGGAGCTGTTTTTT. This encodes CASSQETGENTGELFF.

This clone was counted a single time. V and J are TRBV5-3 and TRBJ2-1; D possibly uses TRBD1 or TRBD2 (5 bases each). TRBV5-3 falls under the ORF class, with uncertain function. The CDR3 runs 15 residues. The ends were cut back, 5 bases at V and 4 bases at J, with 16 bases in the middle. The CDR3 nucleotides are TGTGCCAGAAGTCCCGGAGGACATGTGTACAATGAGCAGTTCTTC. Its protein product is CARSPGGHVYNEQFF.

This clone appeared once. CDR3 amino acids: CATEKIGGQETQYF. The CDR3 nucleotides read TGTGCCACCGAAAAAATAGGGGGCCAAGAGACCCAGTACTTC. The chain couples TRBV6-5 to TRBJ2-5; D perhaps matches TRBD1 (6 bases). The CDR3 consists of 14 residues. V was shortened by 10 bases and J by 1 base, with 16 bases between the two germline ends. Germline-derived CDR1 and CDR2 are MNHEY and SVGAGI.

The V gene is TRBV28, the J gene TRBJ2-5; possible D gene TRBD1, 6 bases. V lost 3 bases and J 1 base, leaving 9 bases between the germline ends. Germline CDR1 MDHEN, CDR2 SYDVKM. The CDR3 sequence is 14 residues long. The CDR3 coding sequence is TGTGCCAGCAGTTTTACAGGGACCCAAGAGACCCAGTACTTC. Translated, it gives CASSFTGTQETQYF.

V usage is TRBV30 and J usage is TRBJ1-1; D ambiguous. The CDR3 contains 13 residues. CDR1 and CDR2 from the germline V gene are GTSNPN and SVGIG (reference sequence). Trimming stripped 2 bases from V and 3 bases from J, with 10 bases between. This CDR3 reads CAWSNNADTEAFF. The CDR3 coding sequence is TGTGCCTGGAGTAACAACGCGGACACTGAAGCTTTCTTT.

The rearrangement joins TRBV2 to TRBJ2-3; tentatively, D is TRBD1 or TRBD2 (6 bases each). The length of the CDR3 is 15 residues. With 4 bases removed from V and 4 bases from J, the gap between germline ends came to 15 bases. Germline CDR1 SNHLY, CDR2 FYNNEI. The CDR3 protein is CASSVEGERADTQYF. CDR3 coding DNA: TGTGCCAGCAGTGTGGAGGGGGAAAGGGCAGATACGCAGTATTTT.

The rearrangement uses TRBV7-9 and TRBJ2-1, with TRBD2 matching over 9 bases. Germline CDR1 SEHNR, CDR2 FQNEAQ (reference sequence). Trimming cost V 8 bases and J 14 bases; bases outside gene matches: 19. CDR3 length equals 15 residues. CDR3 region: CASQPWSPAGGQEFF. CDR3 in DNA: TGTGCCAGCCAACCCTGGTCCCCGGCGGGGGGGCAGGAGTTCTTC.

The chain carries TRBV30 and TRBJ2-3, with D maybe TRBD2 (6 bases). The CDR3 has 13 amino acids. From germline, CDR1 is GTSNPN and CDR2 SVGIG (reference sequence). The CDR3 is CAGRTHGGDTQYF. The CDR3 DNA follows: TGTGCGGGTCGGACCCACGGAGGGGATACGCAGTATTTT. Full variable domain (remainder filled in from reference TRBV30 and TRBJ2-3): SQTIHQWPATLVQPVGSPLSLECTVEGTSNPNLYWYRQAAGRGLQLLFYSVGIGQISSEVPQNLSASRPQDRQFILSSKKLLLSDSGFYLCAGRTHGGDTQYFGPGTRLTVL.

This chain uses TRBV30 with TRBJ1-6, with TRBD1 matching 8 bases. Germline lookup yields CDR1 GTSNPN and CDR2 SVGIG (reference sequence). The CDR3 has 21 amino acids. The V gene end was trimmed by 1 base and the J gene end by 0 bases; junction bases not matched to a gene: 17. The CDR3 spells CAWSALSPGQARSSYNSPLHF. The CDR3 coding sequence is TGTGCCTGGAGTGCCCTATCTCCGGGACAGGCACGTAGCTCCTATAATTCACCCCTCCACTTT.

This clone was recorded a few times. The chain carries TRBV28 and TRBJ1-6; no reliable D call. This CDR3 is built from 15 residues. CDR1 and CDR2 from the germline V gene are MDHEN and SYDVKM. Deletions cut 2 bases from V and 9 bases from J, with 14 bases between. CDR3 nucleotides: TGTGCCAGCAGTTTAGGGTTAGGCTCGGGTTCACCCCTCCACTTT. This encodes CASSLGLGSGSPLHF.

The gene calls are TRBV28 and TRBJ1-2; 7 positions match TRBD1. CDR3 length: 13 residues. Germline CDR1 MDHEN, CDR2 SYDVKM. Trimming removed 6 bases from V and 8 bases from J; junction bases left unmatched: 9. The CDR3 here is CASSTGQVGGYTF. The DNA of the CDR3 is TGTGCCAGCAGCACCGGACAGGTGGGAGGCTACACCTTC.

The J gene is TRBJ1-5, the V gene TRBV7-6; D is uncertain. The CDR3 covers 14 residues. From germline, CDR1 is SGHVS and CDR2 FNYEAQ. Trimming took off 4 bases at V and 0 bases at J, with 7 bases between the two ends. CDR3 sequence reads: CASSSGSSNQPQHF. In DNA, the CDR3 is TGTGCCAGCAGCTCGGGATCTAGCAATCAGCCCCAGCATTTT.

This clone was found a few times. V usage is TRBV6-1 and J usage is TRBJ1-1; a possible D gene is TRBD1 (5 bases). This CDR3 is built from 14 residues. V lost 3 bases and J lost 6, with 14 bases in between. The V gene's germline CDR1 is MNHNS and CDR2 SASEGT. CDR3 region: CASSEGRQSAEAFF. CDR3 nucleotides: TGTGCCAGCAGTGAGGGGAGACAGAGCGCTGAAGCTTTCTTT.

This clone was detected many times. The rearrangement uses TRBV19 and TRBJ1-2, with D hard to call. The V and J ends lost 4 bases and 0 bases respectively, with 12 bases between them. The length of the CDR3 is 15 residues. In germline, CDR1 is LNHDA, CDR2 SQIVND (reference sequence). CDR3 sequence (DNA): TGTGCCAGTAGTAAGTCGACAAATTCTAACTATGGCTACACCTTC. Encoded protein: CASSKSTNSNYGYTF.

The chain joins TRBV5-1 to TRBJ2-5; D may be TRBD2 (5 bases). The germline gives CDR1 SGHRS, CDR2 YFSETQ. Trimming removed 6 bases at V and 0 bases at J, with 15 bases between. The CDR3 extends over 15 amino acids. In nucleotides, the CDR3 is TGCGCCAGCACCCAACGGGGAGCGAACCAAGAGACCCAGTACTTC. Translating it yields CASTQRGANQETQYF.

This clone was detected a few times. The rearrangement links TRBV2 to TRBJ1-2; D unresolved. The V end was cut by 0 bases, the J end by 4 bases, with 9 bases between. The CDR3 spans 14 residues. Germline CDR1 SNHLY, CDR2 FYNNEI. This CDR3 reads CASSEANILYGYTF. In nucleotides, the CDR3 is TGTGCCAGCAGTGAAGCAAACATCCTCTATGGCTACACCTTC.

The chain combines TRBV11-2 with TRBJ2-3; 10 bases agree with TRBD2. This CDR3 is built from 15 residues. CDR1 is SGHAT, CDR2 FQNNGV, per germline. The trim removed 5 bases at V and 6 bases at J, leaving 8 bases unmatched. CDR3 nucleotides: TGTGCCAGCAGCCGGACCGGGACTAGCGCGGATACGCAGTATTTT. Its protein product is CASSRTGTSADTQYF.

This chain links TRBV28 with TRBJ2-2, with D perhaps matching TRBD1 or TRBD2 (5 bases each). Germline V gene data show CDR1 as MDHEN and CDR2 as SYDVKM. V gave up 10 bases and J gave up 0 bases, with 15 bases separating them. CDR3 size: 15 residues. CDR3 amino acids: CAIRRGAANTGELFF. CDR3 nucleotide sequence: TGTGCCATCCGGCGAGGGGCGGCGAACACCGGGGAGCTGTTTTTT.

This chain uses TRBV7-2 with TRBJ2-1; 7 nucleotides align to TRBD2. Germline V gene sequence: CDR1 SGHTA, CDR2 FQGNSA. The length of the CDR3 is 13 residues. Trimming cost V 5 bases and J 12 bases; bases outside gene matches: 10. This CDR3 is CASSRGEGKVQFF. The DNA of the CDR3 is TGTGCCAGCAGCCGGGGGGAAGGGAAGGTGCAGTTCTTC.

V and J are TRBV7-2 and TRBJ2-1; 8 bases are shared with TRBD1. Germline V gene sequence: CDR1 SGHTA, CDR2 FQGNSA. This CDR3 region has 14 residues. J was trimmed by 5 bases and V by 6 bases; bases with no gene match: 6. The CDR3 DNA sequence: TGTGCCAGCAGACTCGGACAGGGAAACAATGAGCAGTTCTTC. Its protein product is CASRLGQGNNEQFF.